The 18 T cell receptor beta chains presented below share a single source sample, sequenced in a study of cytotoxic CD8 clonotypes in ibrutinib-treated CLL. Here immunoSEQ multiplex PCR was the method, and the copy in TCRdb shows in-frame clones only, minus some. Here the sample spans 30,000 to 40,000 clones, almost 70% being singletons. This sample comprised PBMCs, obtained before ibrutinib treatment. These receptors all come from a human donor with chronic lymphocytic leukemia.

This clone was recorded at least ten times. The V gene is TRBV19, the J gene TRBJ2-2; possibly TRBD2 for D (5 bases). Germline V gene lookup returns CDR1 LNHDA and CDR2 SQIVND (reference sequence). Between the trimmed V and J ends, which lost 3 bases and 4 bases, there was a span of 9 bases. CDR3 size: 14 residues. DNA for the CDR3: TGTGCCAGTAGTATCGGCGGGCTCACCGGGGAGCTGTTTTTT. This encodes CASSIGGLTGELFF.

This clone was found many times. The chain links TRBV19 to TRBJ1-5; D is uncertain. CDR1 is LNHDA and CDR2 is SQIVND in the germline V gene (reference sequence). This CDR3 is built from 16 residues. Trimming took 3 bases from V and 0 from J, leaving 12 bases between them. The DNA of the CDR3 is TGTGCCAGTAGTATTTTCACAGCCTCTAGCAATCAGCCCCAGCATTTT. This codes for CASSIFTASSNQPQHF.

The rearrangement joins TRBV7-8 to TRBJ1-5; D might be TRBD1 (6 bases). Trimming removed 4 bases from V and 5 bases from J, with 9 bases in between. The CDR3 has 13 residues. The germline gives CDR1 SGHVS, CDR2 FQNEAQ. The DNA for the CDR3 is TGTGCCAGCAGCTCAGGACAGTATCAGCCCCAGCATTTT. This encodes CASSSGQYQPQHF.

V and J are TRBV5-6 and TRBJ2-5, with D perhaps TRBD2 (5 bases). The V gene's germline CDR1 is SGHDT and CDR2 YYEEEE. This CDR3 comprises 13 residues. Trimming cost V 2 bases and J 5 bases, with 10 bases left between them. The CDR3 bases are TGTGCCAGCAGCTTTTTGGGAGCGGAGACCCAGTACTTC. The encoded protein is CASSFLGAETQYF. Full variable domain (missing parts from reference TRBV5-6 and TRBJ2-5): DAGVTQSPTHLIKTRGQQVTLRCSPKSGHDTVSWYQQALGQGPQFIFQYYEEEERQRGNFPDRFSGHQFPNYSSELNVNALLLGDSALYLCASSFLGAETQYFGPGTRLLVL.

This clone has a handful of counts. This chain joins TRBV6-1 and TRBJ1-5; TRBD1 might be the D (5 bases). Trimming removed 7 bases at V and 3 bases at J, with 10 bases between. CDR1 and CDR2 (germline): MNHNS, SASEGT. CDR3 length: 13 residues. Here the CDR3 reads CASTRQPNQPQHF. In DNA form, the CDR3 reads TGTGCCAGCACTAGACAGCCCAATCAGCCCCAGCATTTT.

This chain uses TRBV2 with TRBJ1-1; D is ambiguous. The V gene's germline CDR1 is SNHLY and CDR2 FYNNEI. V shed 1 base and J shed 0 bases, with 6 bases lying between them. This CDR3 comprises 14 residues. The CDR3 here is CASSEEWMNTEAFF. CDR3 bases: TGTGCCAGCAGTGAAGAGTGGATGAACACTGAAGCTTTCTTT.

This sequence joins TRBV10-2 and TRBJ1-2; TRBD1 agrees at 9 bases. Per the germline V gene, CDR1 is WSHSY and CDR2 is SAAADI. The CDR3 sequence is 14 residues long. V dropped 7 bases and J dropped 4; count of bases not matched to a gene: 7. The DNA of the CDR3 is TGCGCCAGCAAAGGCTCGGGACAGGGCTATGGCTACACCTTC. The encoded protein is CASKGSGQGYGYTF.

V is TRBV5-4 and J is TRBJ1-1; no clear D. The length of the CDR3 is 12 residues. The V end lost 9 bases, the J end lost 2 bases, and 11 bases lay between the germline ends. Looked up from germline, CDR1 is SGHNT and CDR2 is YYREEE (reference sequence). DNA for the CDR3: TGTGCCACCTCGCCCGGAAACACTGAAGCTTTCTTT. Translation: CATSPGNTEAFF.

This sequence joins TRBV27 and TRBJ2-7; D is uncertain. CDR1 MNHEY and CDR2 SMNVEV come from the germline V gene (reference sequence). The CDR3 length is 14 residues. V was trimmed by 0 bases and J by 2 bases, leaving 8 bases between them. The CDR3 reads CASSLSSGTYEQYF. As DNA, the CDR3 is TGTGCCAGCAGTTTATCGAGTGGAACCTACGAGCAGTACTTC.

The V call is TRBV4-1, the J call TRBJ2-1; 7 bases agree with TRBD2. The V gene end was trimmed by 6 bases and the J gene end by 7 bases; junction bases not matched to a gene: 6. The CDR3 consists of 13 residues. Per germline, CDR1 MGHRA and CDR2 YSYEKL. This chain's CDR3 is CASRLGGENEQFF. DNA of the CDR3: TGCGCCAGCAGGTTGGGGGGGGAAAATGAGCAGTTCTTC.

This chain uses TRBV7-2 with TRBJ2-2, with 8 bases aligning to TRBD1. With 3 bases clipped from V and 3 bases from J, the junction kept 3 bases outside the gene matches. This CDR3 is 15 amino acids long. Germline assignment: CDR1 SGHTA and CDR2 FQGNSA. DNA for the CDR3: TGTGCCAGCAGCTTGGGGACAGGCTACACCGGGGAGCTGTTTTTT. This sequence encodes CASSLGTGYTGELFF.

The chain couples TRBV2 to TRBJ2-1; a possible D gene is TRBD1 (5 bases). The CDR3 is made up of 13 amino acids. Trimming took 6 bases from V and 4 from J, leaving 10 bases between them. From germline, CDR1 is SNHLY and CDR2 FYNNEI. CDR3 DNA sequence: TGTGCCAGCAGCGCGGACACGTACAATGAGCAGTTCTTC. Encoded protein: CASSADTYNEQFF.

This clone was recorded a few times. V and J are TRBV10-3 and TRBJ2-3; 7 bases align to TRBD2. The J segment lost 4 bases and the V segment lost 4 bases, leaving 5 bases of the junction unmatched. Germline V gives CDR1 ENHRY, CDR2 SYGVKD. The CDR3 contains 14 residues. CDR3 residues: CAISGGGSADTQYF. For the CDR3, the DNA is TGTGCCATCAGTGGGGGGGGGAGCGCAGATACGCAGTATTTT.

This chain connects TRBV28 to TRBJ1-2, with 7 nucleotides matching TRBD1. The V gene end was trimmed by 6 bases and the J gene end by 2 bases; junction bases not matched to a gene: 6. This CDR3 is built from 14 residues. In germline, CDR1 is MDHEN, CDR2 SYDVKM. Here the CDR3 DNA reads TGTGCCAGCAGAACTCACAGGGGAAACTATGGCTACACCTTC. Translating it yields CASRTHRGNYGYTF.

This clone was observed a handful of times. This rearrangement joins TRBV5-6 to TRBJ1-2; D unclear. The CDR3 sequence is 12 residues long. V lost 0 bases, J lost 8 bases, and 8 bases lay in between. The V gene's germline CDR1 is SGHDT and CDR2 YYEEEE. CDR3 bases: TGTGCCAGCAGCTTGGAGCCGAGAGGCTACACCTTC. Amino acids: CASSLEPRGYTF.

The genes are TRBV4-1 and TRBJ1-5; D possibly corresponds to TRBD1 (6 bases). V was pared by 0 bases and J by 9 bases, with 30 bases between. Germline V gives CDR1 MGHRA, CDR2 YSYEKL. CDR3 size: 20 residues. CDR3 sequence: CASSQESAFRGAGGVRPQHF. In DNA form, the CDR3 reads TGCGCCAGCAGCCAAGAGTCGGCTTTCCGGGGGGCCGGCGGGGTTCGGCCCCAGCATTTT.

This rearrangement joins TRBV30 to TRBJ1-3; perhaps TRBD1 as D (5 bases). This CDR3 spans 13 amino acids. V lost 0 bases and J 8 bases, leaving 11 bases between the germline ends. Germline CDR1 is GTSNPN and CDR2 is SVGIG (reference sequence). The CDR3 DNA reads as TGTGCCTGGAGTGTGCCAGGGTGGGACACCATATATTTT. This translates into CAWSVPGWDTIYF. The full variable domain, with the rest looked up from reference TRBV30 and TRBJ1-3, is SQTIHQWPATLVQPVGSPLSLECTVEGTSNPNLYWYRQAAGRGLQLLFYSVGIGQISSEVPQNLSASRPQDRQFILSSKKLLLSDSGFYLCAWSVPGWDTIYFGEGSWLTVV.

The chain combines TRBV5-6 with TRBJ2-7; possibly TRBD2 for D (7 bases). CDR1 and CDR2 from the germline V gene are SGHDT and YYEEEE. V lost 4 bases, J lost 2 bases, and 16 bases lay in between. The CDR3 extends over 15 amino acids. CDR3 DNA: TGTGCCAGCAGCCTCCCCCCGGGGGGCCCCTACGAGCAGTACTTC. Translated, it gives CASSLPPGGPYEQYF.